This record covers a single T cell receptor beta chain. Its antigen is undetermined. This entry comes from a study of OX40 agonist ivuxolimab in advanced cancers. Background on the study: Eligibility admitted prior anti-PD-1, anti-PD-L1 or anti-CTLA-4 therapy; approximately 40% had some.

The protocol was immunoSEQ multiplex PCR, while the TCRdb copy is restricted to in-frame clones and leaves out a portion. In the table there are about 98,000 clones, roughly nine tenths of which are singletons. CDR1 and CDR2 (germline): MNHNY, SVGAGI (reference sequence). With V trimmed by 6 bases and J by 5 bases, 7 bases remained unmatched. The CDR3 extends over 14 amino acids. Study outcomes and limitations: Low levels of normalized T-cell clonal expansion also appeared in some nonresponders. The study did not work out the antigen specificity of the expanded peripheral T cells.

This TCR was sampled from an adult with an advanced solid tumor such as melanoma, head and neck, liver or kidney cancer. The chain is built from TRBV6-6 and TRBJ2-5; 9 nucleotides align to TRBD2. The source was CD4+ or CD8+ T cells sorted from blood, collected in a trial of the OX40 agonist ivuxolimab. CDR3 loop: CASRFLAGKETQYF. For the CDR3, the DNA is TGTGCCAGCAGATTTCTAGCGGGAAAGGAGACCCAGTACTTC.